This T cell receptor (beta chain) is from a study of shared clonotypes between healthy human individuals. CD8 cells regarded as naive lacked CD45RO, were positively chosen for CCR7, and omitted terminally differentiated effector memory CD45RA+ cells. Turning to this clone: Other DNA variants within this sample encode the same CDR3.

Assay used: immunoSEQ multiplex PCR; TCRdb lists only in-frame clones, some missing. The table includes millions of clones, approximately 94% detected once. Germline-derived CDR1 and CDR2 are SGHRS and YFSETQ. V gave up 0 bases and J gave up 3 bases; unmatched junction bases: 6. The CDR3 covers 15 residues. Sample: naive CD8+ T cells sorted from blood. The source is a man younger than 30 in good health. This chain links TRBV5-1 with TRBJ2-7; 7 bases are shared with TRBD1. The CDR3 nucleotides are TGCGCCAGCAGCTTGGCCCAGGGACAGATCTACGAGCAGTACTTC. Its protein is CASSLAQGQIYEQYF.